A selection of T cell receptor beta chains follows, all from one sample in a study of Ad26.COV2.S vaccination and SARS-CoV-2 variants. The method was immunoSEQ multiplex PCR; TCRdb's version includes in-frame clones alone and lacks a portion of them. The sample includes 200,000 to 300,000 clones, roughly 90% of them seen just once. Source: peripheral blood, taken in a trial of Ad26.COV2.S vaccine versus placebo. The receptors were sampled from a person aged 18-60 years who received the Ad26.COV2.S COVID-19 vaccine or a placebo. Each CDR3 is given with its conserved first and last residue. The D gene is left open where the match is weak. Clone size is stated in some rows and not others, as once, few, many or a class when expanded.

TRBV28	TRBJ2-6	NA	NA	CASSLLAGTASGANVLTF	TGTGCCAGCAGTTTATTGGCGGGCACGGCCTCGGGGGCCAACGTCCTGACTTTC
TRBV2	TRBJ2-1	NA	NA	CASSDRGVLHEQFF	TGTGCCAGCAGTGACAGGGGTGTGCTCCATGAGCAGTTCTTC
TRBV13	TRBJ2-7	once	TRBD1	CASSLGPGTGWSYEQYF	TGTGCCAGCAGCTTAGGCCCCGGGACAGGGTGGTCCTACGAGCAGTACTTC
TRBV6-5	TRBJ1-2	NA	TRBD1	CASRRQGAGYGYTF	TGTGCCAGCAGACGACAGGGGGCCGGCTATGGCTACACCTTC
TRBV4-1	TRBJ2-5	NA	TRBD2	CASSQPREVYGTQYF	TGCGCCAGCAGCCAACCTCGGGAGGTATACGGGACCCAGTACTTC
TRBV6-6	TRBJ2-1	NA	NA	CASSNSLNEQFF	TGTGCCAGCAGTAACTCCCTGAATGAGCAGTTCTTC
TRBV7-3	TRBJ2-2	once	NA	CASSPEQGTGELFF	TGTGCCAGCAGCCCCGAACAGGGAACCGGGGAGCTGTTTTTT
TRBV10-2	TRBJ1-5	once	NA	CASSELSPIPNQPQHF	TGCGCCAGCAGTGAGCTGAGCCCAATCCCTAATCAGCCCCAGCATTTT
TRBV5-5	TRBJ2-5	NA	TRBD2	CASSLRGLAGDEETQYF	TGTGCCAGCAGCTTAAGGGGGCTAGCGGGAGACGAAGAGACCCAGTACTTC
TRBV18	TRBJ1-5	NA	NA	CASSPESSDQPQHF	TGTGCCAGCTCACCAGAGTCGAGTGATCAGCCCCAGCATTTT
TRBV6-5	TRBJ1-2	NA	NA	CASRTVLGGYTF	TGTGCCAGCAGGACAGTTCTAGGTGGCTACACCTTC
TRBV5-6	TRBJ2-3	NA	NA	CASSVNLVTDTQYF	TGTGCCAGCAGCGTCAACCTTGTCACAGATACGCAGTATTTT
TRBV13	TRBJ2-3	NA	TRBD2	CASSSPAAGARTDTQYF	TGTGCCAGCTCCAGCCCTGCAGCGGGGGCCCGCACAGATACGCAGTATTTT
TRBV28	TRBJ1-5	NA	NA	CASSLRRRGGNQPQHF	TGTGCCAGCAGTTTAAGGAGGAGGGGGGGCAATCAGCCCCAGCATTTT
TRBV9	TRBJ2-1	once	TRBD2	CASSVGGTSYNEQFF	TGTGCCAGCAGCGTAGGTGGGACTAGCTACAATGAGCAGTTCTTC
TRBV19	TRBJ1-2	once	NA	CASSILPGGNYGYTF	TGTGCCAGTAGTATCCTCCCAGGAGGCAACTATGGCTACACCTTC
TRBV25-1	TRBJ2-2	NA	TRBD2	CASSARLAANTGELFF	TGTGCCAGCAGTGCCCGACTAGCGGCGAACACCGGGGAGCTGTTTTTT
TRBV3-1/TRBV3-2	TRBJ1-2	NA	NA	CASSQEGYNYGYTF	TGTGCCAGCAGTCAAGAGGGATATAACTATGGCTACACCTTC
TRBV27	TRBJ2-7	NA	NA	CASSRDPRGLDAYEQYF	TGTGCCAGCAGTCGAGACCCCCGAGGGCTAGACGCCTACGAGCAGTACTTC
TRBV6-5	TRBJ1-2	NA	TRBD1	CASSSGQGSGYTF	TGTGCCAGCAGTTCTGGACAGGGGAGTGGCTACACCTTC
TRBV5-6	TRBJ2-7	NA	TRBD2	CASSLLSGGSSEQYF	TGTGCCAGCAGCTTGCTGAGCGGGGGTTCCTCGGAGCAGTACTTC
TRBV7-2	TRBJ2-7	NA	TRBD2	CASSSIAGRAQIKQYF	TGTGCCAGCAGCTCAATAGCGGGGAGGGCCCAAATCAAGCAGTACTTC
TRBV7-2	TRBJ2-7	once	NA	CASSLAFSSYEQYF	TGTGCCAGCAGCTTAGCCTTTAGCTCCTACGAGCAGTACTTC
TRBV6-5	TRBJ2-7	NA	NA	CASSALTGPYEQYF	TGTGCCAGCAGCGCGCTAACAGGACCCTACGAGCAGTACTTC
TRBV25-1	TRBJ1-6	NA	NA	CASSVPGRVVNSPLHF	TGTGCCAGCAGTGTGCCCGGCAGGGTCGTAAATTCACCCCTCCACTTT
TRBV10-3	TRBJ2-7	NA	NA	CAISELGDEQYF	TGTGCCATCAGTGAATTGGGGGACGAGCAGTACTTC
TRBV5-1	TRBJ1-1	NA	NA	CASSLESNRATEAFF	TGCGCCAGCAGCTTGGAATCCAACAGGGCTACTGAAGCTTTCTTT
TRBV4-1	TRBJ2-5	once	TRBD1	CASSLGGQLKETQYF	TGCGCCAGCAGCCTAGGGGGACAGCTTAAAGAGACCCAGTACTTC
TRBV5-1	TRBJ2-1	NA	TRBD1	CASSGDRGEQFF	TGCGCCAGCAGCGGGGACAGGGGTGAGCAGTTCTTC
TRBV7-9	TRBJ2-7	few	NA	CASSSGLYEQYF	TGTGCCAGCAGCTCCGGACTCTACGAGCAGTACTTC
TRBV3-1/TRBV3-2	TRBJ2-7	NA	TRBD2	CASSQEGLAGGPTYEQYF	TGTGCCAGCAGCCAAGAGGGACTAGCGGGAGGGCCTACTTACGAGCAGTACTTC
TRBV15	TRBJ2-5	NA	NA	CATSRERGSQETQYF	TGTGCCACCAGCAGAGAACGGGGCAGCCAAGAGACCCAGTACTTC
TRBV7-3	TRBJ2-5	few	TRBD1	CASSAGTGGIYQETQYF	TGTGCCAGCAGCGCCGGGACAGGGGGTATCTACCAAGAGACCCAGTACTTC
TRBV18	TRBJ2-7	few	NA	CASSPGSSYEQYF	TGTGCCAGCTCACCAGGGAGCTCCTACGAGCAGTACTTC
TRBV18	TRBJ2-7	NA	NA	CASSPLAPAEQYF	TGTGCCAGCTCACCACTGGCCCCAGCGGAGCAGTACTTC
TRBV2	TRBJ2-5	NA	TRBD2	CASTSAGGPQETQYF	TGTGCCAGCACCTCCGCGGGAGGTCCCCAAGAGACCCAGTACTTC
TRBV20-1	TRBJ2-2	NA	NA	CSASGLANTGELFF	TGCAGTGCTAGTGGTCTAGCGAACACCGGGGAGCTGTTTTTT
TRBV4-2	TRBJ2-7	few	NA	CASSQDSNPSYEQYF	TGTGCCAGCAGCCAAGATAGCAACCCCTCCTACGAGCAGTACTTC
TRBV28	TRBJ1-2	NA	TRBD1	CASSGTGRNYGYTF	TGTGCCAGCAGTGGGACAGGGAGGAACTATGGCTACACCTTC
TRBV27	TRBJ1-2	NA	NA	CASSRPGLWGYTF	TGTGCCAGCAGCCGACCGGGTCTGTGGGGCTACACCTTC
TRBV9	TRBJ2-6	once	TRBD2	CASSVGGTSGRGSGANVLTF	TGTGCCAGCAGCGTAGGCGGGACTAGCGGGAGGGGCTCTGGGGCCAACGTCCTGACTTTC
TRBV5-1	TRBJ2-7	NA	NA	CASSLIGGWEQYF	TGCGCCAGCAGCTTGATTGGGGGCTGGGAGCAGTACTTC
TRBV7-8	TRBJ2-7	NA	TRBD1	CASSWGTGDYEQYF	TGTGCCAGCAGCTGGGGGACAGGGGACTACGAGCAGTACTTC
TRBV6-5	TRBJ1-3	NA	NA	CASIKSILSGNTIYF	TGTGCCAGCATTAAAAGCATCTTGAGTGGAAACACCATATATTTT
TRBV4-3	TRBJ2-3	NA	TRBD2	CASSQVVLFRLAGLTDTQYF	TGCGCCAGCAGCCAAGTTGTTCTGTTTCGACTAGCGGGGCTCACAGATACGCAGTATTTT
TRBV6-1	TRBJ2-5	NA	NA	CASSEQGAAQETQYF	TGTGCCAGCAGTGAGCAAGGGGCAGCTCAAGAGACCCAGTACTTC
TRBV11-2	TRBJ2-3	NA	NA	CASSSDTQYF	TGTGCCAGCAGCTCGGATACGCAGTATTTT
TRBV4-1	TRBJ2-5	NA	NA	CASSQEMETQYF	TGCGCCAGCAGCCAAGAGATGGAGACCCAGTACTTC
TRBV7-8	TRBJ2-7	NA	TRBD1	CASSLASRQGWFGEQYF	TGTGCCAGCAGCTTAGCGTCCAGACAGGGATGGTTCGGCGAGCAGTACTTC